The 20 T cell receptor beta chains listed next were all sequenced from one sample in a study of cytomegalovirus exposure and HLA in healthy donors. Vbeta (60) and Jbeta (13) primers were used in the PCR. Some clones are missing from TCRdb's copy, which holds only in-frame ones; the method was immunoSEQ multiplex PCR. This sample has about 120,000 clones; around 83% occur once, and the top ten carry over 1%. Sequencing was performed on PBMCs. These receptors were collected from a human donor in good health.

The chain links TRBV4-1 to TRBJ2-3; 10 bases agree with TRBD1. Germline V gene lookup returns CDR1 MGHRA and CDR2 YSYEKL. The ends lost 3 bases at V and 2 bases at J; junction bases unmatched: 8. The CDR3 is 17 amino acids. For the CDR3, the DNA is TGCGCCAGCAGCCAGGGACAGGGGCTCCCTTCCACAGATACGCAGTATTTT. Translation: CASSQGQGLPSTDTQYF.

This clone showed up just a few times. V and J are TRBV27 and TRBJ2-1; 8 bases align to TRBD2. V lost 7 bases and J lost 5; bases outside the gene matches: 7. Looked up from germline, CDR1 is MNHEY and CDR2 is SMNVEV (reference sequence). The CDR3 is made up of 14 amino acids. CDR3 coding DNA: TGTGCCAGCATTCCGGGGGGGCCGCACAATGAGCAGTTCTTC. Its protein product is CASIPGGPHNEQFF.

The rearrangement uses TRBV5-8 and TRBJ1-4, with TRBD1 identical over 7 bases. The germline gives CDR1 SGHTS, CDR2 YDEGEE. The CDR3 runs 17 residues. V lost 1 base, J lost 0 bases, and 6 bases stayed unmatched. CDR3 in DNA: TGTGCCAGCAGCTTGTCGGGCAGGGGGGCAACTAATGAAAAACTGTTTTTT. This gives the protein CASSLSGRGATNEKLFF. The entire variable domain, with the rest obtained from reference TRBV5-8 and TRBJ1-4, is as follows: EAGVTQSPTHLIKTRGQQATLRCSPISGHTSVYWYQQALGLGLQFLLWYDEGEERNRGNFPPRFSGRQFPNYSSELNVNALELEDSALYLCASSLSGRGATNEKLFFGSGTQLSVL.

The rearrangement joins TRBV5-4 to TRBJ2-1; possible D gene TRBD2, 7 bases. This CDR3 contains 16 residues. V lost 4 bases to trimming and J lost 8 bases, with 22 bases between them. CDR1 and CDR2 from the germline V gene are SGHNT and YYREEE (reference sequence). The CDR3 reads CASSLGASGEGDEQFF. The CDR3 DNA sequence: TGTGCCAGCAGCCTGGGGGCCAGCGGGGAGGGCGATGAGCAGTTCTTC.

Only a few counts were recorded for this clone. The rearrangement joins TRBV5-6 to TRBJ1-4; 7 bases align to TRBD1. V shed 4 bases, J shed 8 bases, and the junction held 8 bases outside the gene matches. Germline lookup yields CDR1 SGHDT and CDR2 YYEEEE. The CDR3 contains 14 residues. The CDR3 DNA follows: TGTGCCAGCAGCCGGACAGGAAGGGGGGAAAAACTGTTTTTT. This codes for CASSRTGRGEKLFF.

This CDR3 reads CATSSGDRGFFQPQHF. DNA for the CDR3: TGTGCCACCAGCAGTGGGGACAGGGGGTTTTTTCAGCCCCAGCATTTT. The rearrangement links TRBV15 to TRBJ1-5; 11 nucleotides match TRBD1. V shed 3 bases, J shed 6 bases, and the junction held 7 bases outside the gene matches. Germline V gives CDR1 LNHNV, CDR2 YYDKDF (reference sequence). This CDR3 region has 16 residues. Variable domain in full (rest from reference TRBV15 and TRBJ1-5): DAMVIQNPRYQVTQFGKPVTLSCSQTLNHNVMYWYQQKSSQAPKLLFHYYDKDFNNEADTPDNFQSRRPNTSFCFLDIRSPGLGDTAMYLCATSSGDRGFFQPQHFGDGTRLSIL.

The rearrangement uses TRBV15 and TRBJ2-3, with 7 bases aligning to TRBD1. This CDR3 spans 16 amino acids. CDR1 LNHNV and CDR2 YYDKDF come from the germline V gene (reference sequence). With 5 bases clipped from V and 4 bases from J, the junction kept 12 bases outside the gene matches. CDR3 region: CATSSPGQKGADTQYF. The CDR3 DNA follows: TGTGCCACCAGCTCCCCGGGACAGAAGGGTGCAGATACGCAGTATTTT.

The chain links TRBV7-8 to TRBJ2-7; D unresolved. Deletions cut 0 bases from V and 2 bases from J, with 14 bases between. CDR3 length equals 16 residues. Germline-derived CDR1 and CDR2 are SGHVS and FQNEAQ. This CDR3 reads CASSLAPAGSPYEQYF. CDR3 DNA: TGTGCCAGCAGCTTAGCCCCCGCTGGCAGTCCCTACGAGCAGTACTTC.

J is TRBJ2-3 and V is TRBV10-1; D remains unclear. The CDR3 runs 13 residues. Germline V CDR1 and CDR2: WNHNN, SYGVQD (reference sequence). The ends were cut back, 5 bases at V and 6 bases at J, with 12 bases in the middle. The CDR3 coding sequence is TGCGCCAGCAGTTCGGGTGATAAGGATACGCAGTATTTT. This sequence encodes CASSSGDKDTQYF.

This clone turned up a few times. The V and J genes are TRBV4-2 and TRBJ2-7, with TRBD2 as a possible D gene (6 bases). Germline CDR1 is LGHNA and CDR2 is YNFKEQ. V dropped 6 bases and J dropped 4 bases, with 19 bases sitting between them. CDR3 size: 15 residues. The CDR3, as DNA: TGTGCCAGCAGTCAGGAGGATGGGGGGAGATACGAGCAGTACTTC. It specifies CASSQEDGGRYEQYF.

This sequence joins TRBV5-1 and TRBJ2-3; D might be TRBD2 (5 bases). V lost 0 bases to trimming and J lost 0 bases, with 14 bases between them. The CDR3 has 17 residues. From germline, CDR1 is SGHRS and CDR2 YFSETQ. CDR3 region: CASSLGPREGSTDTQYF. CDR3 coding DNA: TGCGCCAGCAGCTTGGGGCCAAGAGAGGGTAGCACAGATACGCAGTATTTT.

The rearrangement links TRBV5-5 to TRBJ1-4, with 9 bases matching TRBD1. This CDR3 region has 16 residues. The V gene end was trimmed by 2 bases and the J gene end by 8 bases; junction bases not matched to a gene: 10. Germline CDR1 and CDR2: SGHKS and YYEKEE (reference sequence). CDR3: CASSFATRQGGEKLFF. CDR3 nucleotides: TGTGCCAGCAGCTTTGCGACCAGACAGGGGGGCGAAAAACTGTTTTTT.

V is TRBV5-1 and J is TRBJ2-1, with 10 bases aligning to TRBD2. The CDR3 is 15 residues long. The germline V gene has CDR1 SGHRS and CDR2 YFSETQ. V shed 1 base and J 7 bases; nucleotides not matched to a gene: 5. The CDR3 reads CASSLSGGAGNEQFF. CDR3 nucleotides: TGCGCCAGCAGCTTGAGCGGGGGGGCGGGGAATGAGCAGTTCTTC.

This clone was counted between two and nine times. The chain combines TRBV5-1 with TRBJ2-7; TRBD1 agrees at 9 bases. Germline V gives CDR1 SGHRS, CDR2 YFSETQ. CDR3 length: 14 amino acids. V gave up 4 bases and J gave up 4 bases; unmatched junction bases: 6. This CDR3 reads CASSLRDREYEQYF. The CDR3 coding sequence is TGCGCCAGCAGCCTACGGGACAGGGAGTACGAGCAGTACTTC.

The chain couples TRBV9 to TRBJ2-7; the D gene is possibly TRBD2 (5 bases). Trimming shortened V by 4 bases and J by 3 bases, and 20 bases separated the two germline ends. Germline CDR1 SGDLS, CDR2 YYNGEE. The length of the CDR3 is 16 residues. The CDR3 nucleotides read TGTGCCAGCAGCACCGGTTCGCTAGCTAAAAACTACGAGCAGTACTTC. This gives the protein CASSTGSLAKNYEQYF.

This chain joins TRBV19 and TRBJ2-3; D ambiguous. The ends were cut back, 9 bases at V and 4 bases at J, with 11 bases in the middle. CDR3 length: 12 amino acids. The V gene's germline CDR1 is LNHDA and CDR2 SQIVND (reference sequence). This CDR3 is CASQEVPDTQYF. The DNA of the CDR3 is TGTGCCAGCCAAGAGGTTCCAGATACGCAGTATTTT.

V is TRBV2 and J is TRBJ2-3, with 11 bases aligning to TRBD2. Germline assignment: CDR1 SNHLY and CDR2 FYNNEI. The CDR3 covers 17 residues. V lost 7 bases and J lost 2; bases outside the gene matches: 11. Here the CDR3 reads CASTTSKLAGVTDTQYF. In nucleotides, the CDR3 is TGTGCCAGCACCACTTCCAAACTAGCGGGGGTCACAGATACGCAGTATTTT.

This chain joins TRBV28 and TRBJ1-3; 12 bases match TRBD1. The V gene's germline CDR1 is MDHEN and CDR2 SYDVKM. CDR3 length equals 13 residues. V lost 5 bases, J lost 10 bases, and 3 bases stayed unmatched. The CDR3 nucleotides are TGTGCCAGCAGTGGGACAGGGGGCTATACCATATATTTT. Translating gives CASSGTGGYTIYF.

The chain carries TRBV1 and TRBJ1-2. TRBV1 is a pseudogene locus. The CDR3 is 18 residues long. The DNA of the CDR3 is TGCACCAGCAGCCAAGATTACCAATTTGAGGAAGCTAACTATGGCTACACCTTC. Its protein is CTSSQDYQFEEANYGYTF.

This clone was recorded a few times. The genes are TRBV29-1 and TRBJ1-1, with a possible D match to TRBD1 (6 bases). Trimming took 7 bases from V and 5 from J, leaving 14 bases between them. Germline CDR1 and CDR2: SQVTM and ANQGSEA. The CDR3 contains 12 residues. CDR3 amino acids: CSANRVRTEAFF. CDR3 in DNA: TGCAGCGCAAACAGGGTTAGGACTGAAGCTTTCTTT.